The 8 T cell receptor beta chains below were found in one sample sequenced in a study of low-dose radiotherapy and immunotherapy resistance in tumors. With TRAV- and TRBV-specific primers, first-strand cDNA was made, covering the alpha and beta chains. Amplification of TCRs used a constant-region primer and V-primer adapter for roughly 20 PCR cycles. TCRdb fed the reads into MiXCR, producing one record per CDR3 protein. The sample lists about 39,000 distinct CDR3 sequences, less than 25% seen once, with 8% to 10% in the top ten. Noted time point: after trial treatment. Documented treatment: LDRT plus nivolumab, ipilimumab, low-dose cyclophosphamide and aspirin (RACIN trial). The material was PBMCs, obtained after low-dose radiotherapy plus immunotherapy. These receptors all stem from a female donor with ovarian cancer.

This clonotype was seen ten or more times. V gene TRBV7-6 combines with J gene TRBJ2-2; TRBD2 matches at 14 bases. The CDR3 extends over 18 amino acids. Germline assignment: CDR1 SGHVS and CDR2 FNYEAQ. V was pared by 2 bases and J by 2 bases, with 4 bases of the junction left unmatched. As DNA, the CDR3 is TGTGCCAGCAGCTTACCGACTAGCGGGGGGGCCAACACCGGGGAGCTGTTTTTT. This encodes CASSLPTSGGANTGELFF.

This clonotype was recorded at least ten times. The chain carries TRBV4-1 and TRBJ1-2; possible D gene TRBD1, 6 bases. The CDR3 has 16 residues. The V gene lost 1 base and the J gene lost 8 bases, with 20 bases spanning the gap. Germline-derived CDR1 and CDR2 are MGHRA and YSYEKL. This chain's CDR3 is CASSQVLSRGKEGYTF. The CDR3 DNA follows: TGCGCCAGCAGCCAAGTACTCTCGAGGGGGAAGGAAGGCTACACCTTC.

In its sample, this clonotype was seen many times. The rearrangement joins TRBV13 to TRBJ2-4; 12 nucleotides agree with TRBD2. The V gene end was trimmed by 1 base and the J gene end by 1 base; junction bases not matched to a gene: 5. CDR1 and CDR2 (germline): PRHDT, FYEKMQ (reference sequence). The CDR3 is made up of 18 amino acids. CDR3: CASSLAGLAGFAKNIQYF. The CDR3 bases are TGTGCCAGCAGCTTAGCGGGACTAGCGGGCTTCGCCAAAAACATTCAGTACTTC.

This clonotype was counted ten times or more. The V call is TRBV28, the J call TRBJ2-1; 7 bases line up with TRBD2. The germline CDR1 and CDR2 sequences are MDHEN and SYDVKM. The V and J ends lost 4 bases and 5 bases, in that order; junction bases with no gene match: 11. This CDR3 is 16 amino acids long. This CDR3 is CASSSPREGHHNEQFF. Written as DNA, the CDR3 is TGTGCCAGCAGTTCCCCGAGGGAGGGTCACCACAATGAGCAGTTCTTC. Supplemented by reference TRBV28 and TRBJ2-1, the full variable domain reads DVKVTQSSRYLVKRTGEKVFLECVQDMDHENMFWYRQDPGLGLRLIYFSYDVKMKEKGDIPEGYSVSREKKERFSLILESASTNQTSMYLCASSSPREGHHNEQFFGPGTRLTVL.

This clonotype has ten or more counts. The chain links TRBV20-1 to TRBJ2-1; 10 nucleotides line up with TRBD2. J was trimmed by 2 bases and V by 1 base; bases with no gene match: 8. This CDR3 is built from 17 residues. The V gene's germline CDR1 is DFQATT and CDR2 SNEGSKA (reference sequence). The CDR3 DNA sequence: TGCAGTGCTAGAGTTACTAGCGGGGCCCGGACCTACAATGAGCAGTTCTTC. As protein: CSARVTSGARTYNEQFF.

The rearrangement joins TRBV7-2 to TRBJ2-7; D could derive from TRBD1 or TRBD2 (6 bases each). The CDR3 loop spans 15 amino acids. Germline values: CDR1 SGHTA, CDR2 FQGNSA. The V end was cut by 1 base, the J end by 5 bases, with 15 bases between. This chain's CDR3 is CASSLGEAGEHEQYF. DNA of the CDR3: TGTGCCAGCAGCTTAGGGGAGGCAGGGGAACACGAGCAGTACTTC. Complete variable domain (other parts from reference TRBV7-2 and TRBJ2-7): GAGVSQSPSNKVTEKGKDVELRCDPISGHTALYWYRQSLGQGLEFLIYFQGNSAPDKSGLPSDRFSAERTGGSVSTLTIQRTQQEDSAVYLCASSLGEAGEHEQYFGPGTRLTVT.

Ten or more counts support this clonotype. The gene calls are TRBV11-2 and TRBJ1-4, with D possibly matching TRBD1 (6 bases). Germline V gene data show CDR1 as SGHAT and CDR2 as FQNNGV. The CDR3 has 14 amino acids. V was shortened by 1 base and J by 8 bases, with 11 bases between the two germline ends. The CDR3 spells CASSLAQGREKLFF. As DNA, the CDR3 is TGTGCCAGCAGCTTAGCGCAGGGGCGGGAAAAACTGTTTTTT.

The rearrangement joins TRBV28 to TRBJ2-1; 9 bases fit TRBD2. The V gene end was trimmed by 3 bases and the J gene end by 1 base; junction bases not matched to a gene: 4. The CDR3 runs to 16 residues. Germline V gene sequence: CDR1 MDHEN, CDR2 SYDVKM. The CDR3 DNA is TGTGCCAGCAGTTTGTCGACTAGCGGTTCCTACAATGAGCAGTTCTTC. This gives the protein CASSLSTSGSYNEQFF.